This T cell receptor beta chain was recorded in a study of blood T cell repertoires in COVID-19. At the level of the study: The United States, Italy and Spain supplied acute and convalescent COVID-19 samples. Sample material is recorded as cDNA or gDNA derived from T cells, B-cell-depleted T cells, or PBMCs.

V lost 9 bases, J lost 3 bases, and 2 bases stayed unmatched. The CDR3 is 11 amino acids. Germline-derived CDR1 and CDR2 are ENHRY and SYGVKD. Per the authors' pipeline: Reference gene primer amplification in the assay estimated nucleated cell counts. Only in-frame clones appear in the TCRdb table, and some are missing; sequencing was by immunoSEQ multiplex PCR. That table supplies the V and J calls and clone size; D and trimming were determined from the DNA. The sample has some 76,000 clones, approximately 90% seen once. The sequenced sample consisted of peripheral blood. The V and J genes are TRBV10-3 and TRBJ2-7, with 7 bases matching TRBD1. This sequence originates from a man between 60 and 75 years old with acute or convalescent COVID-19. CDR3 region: CAIRTGYEQYF. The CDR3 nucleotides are TGTGCCATTCGGACAGGCTACGAGCAGTACTTC.